Each of the 20 T cell receptor beta chains below was sequenced from the same sample in a study of blood T cell repertoires in COVID-19. The table came from immunoSEQ multiplex PCR; TCRdb's copy has only in-frame clones and leaves some out. The sample has some 140,000 clones, over 65% seen once; the top ten hold 1.5% to 2%. The sequencing input was peripheral blood. The receptors derive from an elderly man with acute or convalescent COVID-19.

The chain employs TRBV19 and TRBJ2-2; 11 bases align to TRBD1. CDR3 length equals 16 residues. Trimming at V came to 5 bases and at J to 1 base, leaving 3 bases not matched to a gene. The germline V gene has CDR1 LNHDA and CDR2 SQIVND (reference sequence). The CDR3 DNA follows: TGTGCCAGTAGTTTGGGACAGGGGGTGAACACCGGGGAGCTGTTTTTT. Translating it yields CASSLGQGVNTGELFF.

The genes are TRBV4-2 and TRBJ1-1; D gene unclear. The V gene's germline CDR1 is LGHNA and CDR2 YNFKEQ. The CDR3 is made up of 14 amino acids. V gave up 0 bases and J gave up 6 bases, with 11 bases separating them. The CDR3 loop is CASSQERNEAEAFF. CDR3 in DNA: TGTGCCAGCAGCCAAGAGCGGAATGAGGCTGAAGCTTTCTTT.

The V call is TRBV5-1, the J call TRBJ1-6; the D gene is possibly TRBD1 (6 bases). In germline, CDR1 is SGHRS, CDR2 YFSETQ. CDR3 size: 15 residues. V was trimmed by 0 bases and J by 8 bases, leaving 12 bases between them. CDR3 bases: TGCGCCAGCAGCTTGGAACAGGGTCGGGATTCACCCCTCCACTTT. This sequence encodes CASSLEQGRDSPLHF.

The V and J genes are TRBV3-1 (or the pseudogene TRBV3-2) and TRBJ1-6, with 9 nucleotides matching TRBD1. Germline V gene sequence: CDR1 LGHDT, CDR2 YNNKEL (reference sequence). The ends lost 1 base at V and 9 bases at J; junction bases unmatched: 10. The CDR3 totals 17 residues. The CDR3: CASSQGGGQGGLSPLHF. CDR3 in DNA: TGTGCCAGCAGCCAAGGGGGGGGACAGGGAGGGCTTTCACCCCTCCACTTT.

DNA for the CDR3: TGTGCCAGCAGCTTGGCGGGACAGCAAAACTATGGCTACACCTTC. This translates into CASSLAGQQNYGYTF. The rearrangement joins TRBV5-4 to TRBJ1-2; 7 bases are a match to TRBD1. J gave up 2 bases and V 0 bases, and 4 bases lay outside the gene matches. Germline V gives CDR1 SGHNT, CDR2 YYREEE (reference sequence). This CDR3 spans 15 amino acids.

The rearrangement joins TRBV2 to TRBJ2-3; D gene uncertain. The germline V and J ends were trimmed by 7 bases and 4 bases, with 12 bases remaining between them. Germline V gene lookup returns CDR1 SNHLY and CDR2 FYNNEI. This CDR3 has 13 residues. The CDR3 sequence is CASTADLADTQYF. In nucleotides, the CDR3 is TGTGCCAGCACCGCCGACCTAGCAGATACGCAGTATTTT.

The chain uses TRBV11-3 and TRBJ2-7; a possible D gene is TRBD2 (5 bases). V was cut by 5 bases and J by 3 bases, with 11 bases left in between. The CDR3 spans 13 residues. CDR1 SGHNT and CDR2 YENEEA come from the germline V gene. The CDR3 sequence is CASSARVVYEQYF. The CDR3 nucleotides are TGTGCCAGCAGCGCGAGGGTTGTCTACGAGCAGTACTTC.

The chain joins TRBV7-2 to TRBJ2-7; D call uncertain. V was cut by 5 bases and J by 3 bases, with 5 bases left in between. This CDR3 spans 11 amino acids. Germline V CDR1 and CDR2: SGHTA, FQGNSA. The CDR3 coding sequence is TGTGCCAGCAGCCCAGGCTACGAGCAGTACTTC. This gives the protein CASSPGYEQYF.

The gene calls are TRBV18 and TRBJ1-2, with 11 bases matching TRBD1. CDR3 length: 14 residues. The J segment lost 4 bases and the V segment lost 6 bases, leaving 4 bases of the junction unmatched. The V gene's germline CDR1 is KGHSH and CDR2 LQKENI. CDR3 sequence: CASSDRGLGYGYTF. The CDR3 region has the DNA TGTGCCAGCTCGGACAGGGGGCTAGGCTATGGCTACACCTTC.

CDR3 coding DNA: TGTGCCACCAACCTGGGACTAGCGGGGAGAACTAGCACAGATACGCAGTATTTT. As protein: CATNLGLAGRTSTDTQYF. V and J are TRBV10-3 and TRBJ2-3, with 13 bases fitting TRBD2. J lost 0 bases, V lost 10 bases, and 13 bases had no gene match. The CDR3 sequence is 18 residues long. Germline V gives CDR1 ENHRY, CDR2 SYGVKD.

This clone was counted a few times. Distinct nucleotide sequences in the sample also encode this CDR3. V is TRBV6-4 and J is TRBJ1-2, with D hard to call. V lost 3 bases and J lost 8, with 10 bases in between. Germline loops: CDR1 MRHNA, CDR2 SNTAGT. The CDR3 runs 12 residues. The CDR3 DNA reads TGTGCCAGCAGTGAAGGTGGCGGCGGCTACACCTTC. It is translated as CASSEGGGGYTF.

The chain employs TRBV24-1 and TRBJ2-1; TRBD2 agrees at 10 bases. The trim removed 9 bases at V and 8 bases at J, leaving 6 bases unmatched. The CDR3 has 13 residues. Germline CDR1 and CDR2: KGHDR and SFDVKD. In nucleotides, the CDR3 is TGTGCCACCCAAGCGGGGGGGCTTCATGAGCAGTTCTTC. Its protein product is CATQAGGLHEQFF.

The chain joins TRBV28 to TRBJ1-3, with TRBD1 as a possible D gene (6 bases). The CDR3 loop spans 16 amino acids. V lost 6 bases and J lost 4, with 19 bases in between. Germline assignment: CDR1 MDHEN and CDR2 SYDVKM. The chain's CDR3 is CASRLSTGSSGNTIYF. The CDR3 nucleotides read TGTGCCAGCAGATTGTCAACAGGGAGTTCAGGAAACACCATATATTTT.

This chain connects TRBV21-1 to TRBJ2-4; TRBD1 was called by the table and not checked on the DNA. TRBV21-1 is shown as a pseudogene. The CDR3 extends over 15 amino acids. CDR3 sequence reads: CASRRAGGSKNIQYF. In DNA form, the CDR3 reads TGTGCCAGCCGCAGGGCAGGGGGCTCCAAAAACATTCAGTACTTC.

The chain couples TRBV14 to TRBJ2-2, with D hard to call. Trimming left V 1 base short and J 6 bases short, with 9 bases between. The CDR3 is 14 amino acids. Germline CDR1 is SGHDN and CDR2 is FVKESK. CDR3 sequence (DNA): TGTGCCAGCAGCCAAGTTCGGTTAGCCGGGGAGCTGTTTTTT. Translated, it gives CASSQVRLAGELFF.

The V and J genes are TRBV10-1 and TRBJ1-1; TRBD1 matches at 10 bases. Germline CDR1 and CDR2: WNHNN and SYGVQD (reference sequence). J gave up 1 base and V 0 bases, and 17 bases lay outside the gene matches. The CDR3 spans 21 residues. CDR3 DNA sequence: TGCGCCAGCAGTGAGTCAGGTGCCGAAGGGACAGGGGAAACGAGGAACACTGAAGCTTTCTTT. Its protein is CASSESGAEGTGETRNTEAFF.

This clone turned up a few times. The chain couples TRBV4-1 to TRBJ1-3; D ambiguous. Trimming cost V 0 bases and J 0 bases, with 12 bases left between them. Per germline, CDR1 MGHRA and CDR2 YSYEKL. The CDR3 covers 17 residues. CDR3 sequence reads: CASSQESGRASGNTIYF. The CDR3 coding sequence is TGCGCCAGCAGCCAAGAGTCAGGCCGTGCCTCTGGAAACACCATATATTTT.

This chain joins TRBV5-1 and TRBJ1-4; D may be TRBD1 (6 bases). The V end lost 5 bases, the J end lost 8 bases, and 16 bases lay between the germline ends. The CDR3 sequence is 14 residues long. Germline V gene sequence: CDR1 SGHRS, CDR2 YFSETQ. The CDR3 reads CASSPGVEGEKLFF. In nucleotides, the CDR3 is TGCGCCAGCAGTCCAGGGGTTGAGGGCGAAAAACTGTTTTTT. Drawing the rest from reference TRBV5-1 and TRBJ1-4, the complete variable domain is KAGVTQTPRYLIKTRGQQVTLSCSPISGHRSVSWYQQTPGQGLQFLFEYFSETQRNKGNFPGRFSGRQFSNSRSEMNVSTLELGDSALYLCASSPGVEGEKLFFGSGTQLSVL.

The rearrangement links TRBV24-1 to TRBJ2-1; TRBD1 matches at 8 bases. The CDR3 contains 16 residues. The V segment lost 4 bases and the J segment 7 bases; nucleotides outside the gene matches: 11. Germline V lookup: CDR1 KGHDR, CDR2 SFDVKD. CDR3 protein: CATSDPGGDRVNEQFF. CDR3 nucleotides: TGTGCCACCAGTGACCCAGGGGGCGACAGGGTTAATGAGCAGTTCTTC.

This chain uses TRBV6-5 with TRBJ2-3, with a tentative D call TRBD1 (6 bases). The CDR3 spans 13 residues. Looked up from germline, CDR1 is MNHEY and CDR2 is SVGAGI. The V and J ends lost 6 bases and 5 bases respectively, with 12 bases between them. The chain's CDR3 is CASRTGSGDTQYF. The CDR3 coding sequence is TGTGCCAGCAGAACAGGGTCAGGAGATACGCAGTATTTT.